Sequencing of this TCR beta chain was carried out in a study of post-analysis software for immune sequencing data. Study-wide context: Disease courses included relapsing-remitting, secondary progressive and progressive-relapsing multiple sclerosis.

Turning to this clonotype: Antigen: not known.

The V gene's germline CDR1 is MNHEY and CDR2 SMNVEV (reference sequence). The CDR3 runs 13 residues. The ends were cut back, 3 bases at V and 10 bases at J, with 10 bases in the middle. Unique molecular identifiers were built into the TCR beta cDNA libraries. Once roughly 1 to 10 million T cells were used, roughly 0.5 million cDNA molecules resulted. TCRdb reanalysed the PCR reads using MiXCR and keeps one entry per CDR3 protein. There are 750,000 to 900,000 distinct CDR3 sequences in the sample; under 60% occur only once, and approximately 5% lies in the top ten. Study-wide results and caveats: For normalized Chao1 diversity, multiple sclerosis patients scored significantly lower than controls did. F measure grouped same-batch samples tightly together. Patients used about 5 TRBV segments, including TRBV5-6, TRBV5-1 and TRBV20-1, more often than controls.

The V and J genes are TRBV27 and TRBJ1-6; the D is unclear. Sequencing used blood. The sequence was obtained from a girl aged 5 to 17 with multiple sclerosis. The CDR3 here is CASSFVYGSPLHF. CDR3 nucleotide sequence: TGTGCCAGCAGTTTCGTGTACGGGTCACCCCTCCACTTT.